This T cell receptor beta chain stems from a study of blood T cells in healthy people across ages. Study-level findings and limits: Unknown donor CMV status possibly confounded expanded clonotype changes. More naive CD4+ cells and higher diversity were found in long-lived than in aged donors.

Together with a sample-barcoded 5' primer, a J-beta primer mix was included in a second PCR lasting about 6 to 11 cycles. Each cDNA molecule received a tag from a template-switch adaptor that had 12 random nucleotides. Each single sample gave us at least 2.5 million CDR3-containing paired-end reads. TCRdb recomputed calls from the 5' RACE reads with MiXCR, one row per CDR3 protein. Here the sample spans about 640,000 distinct CDR3 sequences, roughly 58% being singletons. Germline V gene sequence: CDR1 MDHEN, CDR2 SYDVKM. The V end was cut by 6 bases, the J end by 5 bases, with 12 bases between. This CDR3 has 13 amino acids. In regard to this clonotype: Its target is unknown.

The sample taken for sequencing was blood. The chain employs TRBV28 and TRBJ2-3, with D possibly being TRBD1 (6 bases). This clonotype originated in a man aged 55 to 70 in good health. CDR3 coding DNA: TGTGCCAGCAGCCCTGGGGACAAAGATACGCAGTATTTT. Residues: CASSPGDKDTQYF. Full variable domain (remainder filled in from reference TRBV28 and TRBJ2-3): DVKVTQSSRYLVKRTGEKVFLECVQDMDHENMFWYRQDPGLGLRLIYFSYDVKMKEKGDIPEGYSVSREKKERFSLILESASTNQTSMYLCASSPGDKDTQYFGPGTRLTVL.